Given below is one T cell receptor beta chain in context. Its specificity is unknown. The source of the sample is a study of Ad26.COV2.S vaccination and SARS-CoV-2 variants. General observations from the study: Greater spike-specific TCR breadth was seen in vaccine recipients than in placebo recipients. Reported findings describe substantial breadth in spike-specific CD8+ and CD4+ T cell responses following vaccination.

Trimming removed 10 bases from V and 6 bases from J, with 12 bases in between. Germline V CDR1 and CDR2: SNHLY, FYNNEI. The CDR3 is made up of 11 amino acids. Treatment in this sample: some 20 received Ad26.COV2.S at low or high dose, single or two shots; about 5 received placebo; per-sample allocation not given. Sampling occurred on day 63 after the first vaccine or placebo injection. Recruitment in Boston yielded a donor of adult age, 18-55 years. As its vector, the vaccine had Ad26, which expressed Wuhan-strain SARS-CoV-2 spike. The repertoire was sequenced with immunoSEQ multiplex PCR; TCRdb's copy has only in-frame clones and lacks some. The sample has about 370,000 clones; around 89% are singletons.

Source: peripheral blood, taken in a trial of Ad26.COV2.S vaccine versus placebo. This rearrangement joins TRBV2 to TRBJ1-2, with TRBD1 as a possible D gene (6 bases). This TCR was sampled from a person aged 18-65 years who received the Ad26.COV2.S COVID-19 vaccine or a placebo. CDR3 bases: TGTGCCATCTGGGGGCGGGATGGCTACACCTTC. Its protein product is CAIWGRDGYTF.